Listed here are 26 T cell receptor beta chains from one sample, sequenced in a study of vaccination effects on CD4 cells after COVID-19. These receptors have no known antigen. Prior to sequencing, the ViraFEST assay stimulated PBMC with viral peptide pools, which expanded the antigen-specific CD4+ T cells. Subsequent to ten to eleven days of culture, CD4+ T cells were isolated. Two-dose vaccination with either BNT162b2 or mRNA-1273 was given to the participants. Here immunoSEQ multiplex PCR was the method, and the copy in TCRdb shows in-frame clones only, minus some. This table has 30,000 to 40,000 clones, 55% to 70% appearing once. This material consisted of CD4+ T cells from PBMCs cultured with SARS-CoV-2 spike peptides, taken after COVID-19 vaccination. The receptors here all came from a human donor who received a COVID-19 vaccine.

The rearrangement links TRBV10-1 to TRBJ1-1; D gene unclear. The ends were cut back, 6 bases at V and 1 base at J, with 21 bases in the middle. The CDR3 is 17 amino acids. Germline CDR1 is WNHNN and CDR2 is SYGVQD (reference sequence). The chain's CDR3 is CASSRYILLRRNTEAFF. CDR3 nucleotides: TGCGCCAGCAGCAGATATATCTTACTTAGGCGGAACACTGAAGCTTTCTTT.

This clone appeared once. The chain couples TRBV10-2 to TRBJ1-5; TRBD1 matches at 7 bases. Germline trimming cut 3 bases from V and 1 base from J; bases unmatched to any gene: 6. The CDR3 is 16 amino acids. Germline V gene lookup returns CDR1 WSHSY and CDR2 SAAADI. CDR3 region: CASSELLTGSNQPQHF. As DNA, the CDR3 is TGCGCCAGCAGTGAATTGTTGACAGGGAGCAATCAGCCCCAGCATTTT.

The chain uses TRBV15 and TRBJ2-5, with no clear D. Germline assignment: CDR1 LNHNV and CDR2 YYDKDF (reference sequence). V shed 6 bases and J shed 5 bases, with 16 bases lying between them. CDR3 length equals 14 residues. DNA for the CDR3: TGTGCCACCAGTCAGGACCCCGGGTCCGAGACCCAGTACTTC. This codes for CATSQDPGSETQYF.

In its sample, this clone was seen once. The chain joins TRBV29-1 to TRBJ1-5; TRBD1 agrees at 12 bases. The length of the CDR3 is 13 residues. Trimming cost V 6 bases and J 7 bases; bases outside gene matches: 4. Germline loops: CDR1 SQVTM, CDR2 ANQGSEA. The CDR3 nucleotides are TGCAGCGTAGGGACAGGGGGCGAACAGCCCCAGCATTTT. This sequence encodes CSVGTGGEQPQHF.

CDR3 residues: CASSFDRNEQYF. The CDR3 DNA follows: TGTGCCAGCAGCTTCGACAGGAACGAGCAGTACTTC. This chain links TRBV6-5 with TRBJ2-7; the D gene is possibly TRBD1 (6 bases). This CDR3 contains 12 residues. V was shortened by 6 bases and J by 5 bases, with 11 bases between the two germline ends. Germline CDR1 is MNHEY and CDR2 is SVGAGI.

The chain is built from TRBV4-1 and TRBJ2-5; D not resolved. The CDR3 totals 13 residues. V was shortened by 5 bases and J by 3 bases, with 10 bases between the two germline ends. The germline V gene has CDR1 MGHRA and CDR2 YSYEKL. In DNA, the CDR3 is TGCGCCAGCAGCGCTTCAGGTGAAGAGACCCAGTACTTC. Translation: CASSASGEETQYF.

The V and J genes are TRBV20-1 and TRBJ1-2; no clear D gene. From germline, CDR1 is DFQATT and CDR2 SNEGSKA (reference sequence). The CDR3 is 11 residues long. V lost 1 base and J 2 bases, leaving 2 bases between the germline ends. The CDR3 protein is CSARVNYGYTF. Written as DNA, the CDR3 is TGCAGTGCTAGAGTGAACTATGGCTACACCTTC.

This chain connects TRBV7-8 to TRBJ2-5; unclear D gene. Germline V lookup: CDR1 SGHVS, CDR2 FQNEAQ. V was trimmed by 0 bases and J by 2 bases, leaving 4 bases between them. There are 13 residues in the CDR3. Here the CDR3 DNA reads TGTGCCAGCAGCTTAGCACAGCAAGAGACCCAGTACTTC. Amino acids: CASSLAQQETQYF.

The rearrangement uses TRBV7-2 and TRBJ1-1; tentatively, D is TRBD1 (5 bases). The CDR3 runs to 13 residues. V was trimmed by 6 bases and J by 1 base, leaving 9 bases between them. CDR1 and CDR2 from the germline V gene are SGHTA and FQGNSA. The chain's CDR3 is CASSNQGNTEAFF. The CDR3 DNA sequence: TGTGCCAGCAGTAATCAGGGGAACACTGAAGCTTTCTTT.

J is TRBJ2-7 and V is TRBV18; D may match TRBD1 or TRBD2 (5 bases each). V was cut by 3 bases and J by 0 bases, with 9 bases left in between. CDR1 is KGHSH, CDR2 LQKENI, per germline. The length of the CDR3 is 14 residues. The CDR3 bases are TGTGCCAGCTCACCCAGAGGGACCTCCTACGAGCAGTACTTC. It translates to CASSPRGTSYEQYF.

This chain links TRBV30 with TRBJ1-3, with 9 bases that match TRBD1. Germline assignment: CDR1 GTSNPN and CDR2 SVGIG (reference sequence). V lost 8 bases, J lost 3 bases, and 8 bases stayed unmatched. This CDR3 contains 14 residues. CDR3 protein: CAGTGMGYGNTIYF. The CDR3 DNA sequence: TGTGCCGGGACAGGGATGGGGTATGGAAACACCATATATTTT.

The gene calls are TRBV13 and TRBJ1-4; tentatively, D is TRBD1 (6 bases). Trimming shortened V by 5 bases and J by 4 bases, and 14 bases separated the two germline ends. The CDR3 spans 15 residues. Germline V gene lookup returns CDR1 PRHDT and CDR2 FYEKMQ (reference sequence). CDR3: CASSVTTGNNEKLFF. For the CDR3, the DNA is TGTGCCAGCAGCGTGACGACAGGAAATAATGAAAAACTGTTTTTT.

This chain uses TRBV5-1 with TRBJ2-3, with TRBD2 matching 7 bases. Germline V CDR1 and CDR2: SGHRS, YFSETQ. CDR3 length: 16 amino acids. After removal of 0 bases from V and 0 bases from J, the junction contained 4 bases not matched to a gene. CDR3 residues: CASSLVASGSTDTQYF. The CDR3, as DNA: TGCGCCAGCAGCTTGGTGGCTAGCGGTAGCACAGATACGCAGTATTTT.

This chain joins TRBV19 and TRBJ2-1, with 12 bases aligning to TRBD2. With V trimmed by 6 bases and J by 4 bases, 10 bases remained unmatched. Germline-derived CDR1 and CDR2 are LNHDA and SQIVND (reference sequence). This CDR3 region has 17 residues. In DNA form, the CDR3 reads TGTGCCAGTAGCCCATCTCGCACTAGCGGGGGGTACAATGAGCAGTTCTTC. It codes for CASSPSRTSGGYNEQFF. Variable domain in full (rest from reference TRBV19 and TRBJ2-1): DGGITQSPKYLFRKEGQNVTLSCEQNLNHDAMYWYRQDPGQGLRLIYYSQIVNDFQKGDIAEGYSVSREKKESFPLTVTSAQKNPTAFYLCASSPSRTSGGYNEQFFGPGTRLTVL.

This rearrangement joins TRBV9 to TRBJ2-3, with 7 nucleotides matching TRBD2. J gave up 3 bases and V 0 bases, and 4 bases lay outside the gene matches. The germline gives CDR1 SGDLS, CDR2 YYNGEE. The CDR3 is 15 residues long. The CDR3 region has the DNA TGTGCCAGCAGCGTAGTCGGGGGAGGGACAGATACGCAGTATTTT. Protein: CASSVVGGGTDTQYF.

CDR3: CASSRGGAGETYEQYF. DNA of the CDR3: TGTGCCAGCAGCCGAGGAGGGGCGGGAGAAACGTACGAGCAGTACTTC. This chain connects TRBV11-3 to TRBJ2-7; TRBD2 agrees at 7 bases. The trim removed 5 bases at V and 4 bases at J, leaving 14 bases unmatched. There are 16 residues in the CDR3. CDR1 and CDR2 from the germline V gene are SGHNT and YENEEA.

The chain is built from TRBV6-2 or TRBV6-3 and TRBJ1-5, with 7 bases fitting TRBD1. This CDR3 is built from 18 residues. With 2 bases clipped from V and 5 bases from J, the junction kept 15 bases outside the gene matches. The V gene's germline CDR1 is MNHEY and CDR2 SVGEGT. In DNA, the CDR3 is TGTGCCAGCAGTTACGAAGTGGACAGGACGACGTTCGATCAGCCCCAGCATTTT. This encodes CASSYEVDRTTFDQPQHF.

J is TRBJ1-5 and V is TRBV25-1; 10 nucleotides align to TRBD1. The J segment lost 5 bases and the V segment lost 1 base, leaving 8 bases of the junction unmatched. Germline assignment: CDR1 MGHDK and CDR2 SYGVNS. The CDR3 runs to 17 residues. This CDR3 reads CASSESPGTGDHQPQHF. DNA for the CDR3: TGTGCCAGCAGTGAATCCCCCGGGACAGGGGATCATCAGCCCCAGCATTTT.

The chain employs TRBV19 and TRBJ1-5; D is possibly TRBD1 (6 bases). V lost 7 bases, J lost 7 bases, and 17 bases lay in between. CDR3 length: 14 residues. The germline V gene encodes CDR1 LNHDA and CDR2 SQIVND (reference sequence). CDR3 region: CASNVGGGRQPQHF. The DNA for the CDR3 is TGTGCCAGTAACGTGGGAGGGGGGAGGCAGCCCCAGCATTTT.

This chain connects TRBV19 to TRBJ2-3; TRBD1 matches 9 bases. The CDR3 has 16 amino acids. Trimming took 6 bases from V and 5 from J; bases not matched to a gene: 12. The germline V gene encodes CDR1 LNHDA and CDR2 SQIVND (reference sequence). The DNA of the CDR3 is TGTGCCAGTAGGATCAGGGGACAGGGCAGGGGAGATACGCAGTATTTT. It specifies CASRIRGQGRGDTQYF.

This clone appeared once. V usage is TRBV5-1 and J usage is TRBJ1-1; TRBD1 matches 7 bases. Trimming at V came to 3 bases and at J to 1 base, leaving 6 bases not matched to a gene. CDR1 and CDR2 (germline): SGHRS, YFSETQ. The CDR3 totals 15 residues. The CDR3 reads CASSWGRDRNTEAFF. The CDR3 DNA reads as TGCGCCAGCAGCTGGGGCCGGGACAGGAACACTGAAGCTTTCTTT.

The chain couples TRBV5-6 to TRBJ1-1; possibly TRBD1 for D (6 bases). The V gene's germline CDR1 is SGHDT and CDR2 YYEEEE. V dropped 0 bases and J dropped 3 bases, with 12 bases sitting between them. This CDR3 is 15 amino acids long. The CDR3 is CASSLAGQQYTEAFF. CDR3 in DNA: TGTGCCAGCAGCTTGGCAGGACAGCAGTACACTGAAGCTTTCTTT.

The V and J genes are TRBV5-6 and TRBJ2-7; 10 bases fit TRBD1. The CDR3 sequence is 15 residues long. The germline V gene has CDR1 SGHDT and CDR2 YYEEEE. The junction had 9 bases not matched to a gene; V was cut back by 4 bases and J by 5 bases. The CDR3 sequence: CASSKIRDRGHEQYF. The CDR3 DNA reads TGTGCCAGCAGCAAAATCCGGGACAGGGGCCACGAGCAGTACTTC.

This chain joins TRBV6-5 and TRBJ1-6, with D tentatively TRBD1 (5 bases). Per the germline V gene, CDR1 is MNHEY and CDR2 is SVGAGI. Trimming left V 5 bases short and J 5 bases short, with 13 bases between. The CDR3 loop spans 15 amino acids. The CDR3 protein is CASSPGPTDNSPLHF. CDR3 nucleotide sequence: TGTGCCAGCAGTCCGGGGCCAACCGATAATTCACCCCTCCACTTT.

The chain has TRBV6-2 or TRBV6-3 and TRBJ2-3, with TRBD2 as a possible D gene (6 bases). Germline V gene lookup returns CDR1 MNHEY and CDR2 SVGEGT. V lost 2 bases and J lost 0, with 15 bases in between. The CDR3 spans 17 residues. CDR3 sequence: CASSYRWGVTSTDTQYF. The CDR3 nucleotides read TGTGCCAGCAGTTACAGGTGGGGGGTAACTAGCACAGATACGCAGTATTTT.

This chain uses TRBV6-2 or TRBV6-3 with TRBJ2-7, with 10 bases identical to TRBD2. The V segment lost 5 bases and the J segment 2 bases; nucleotides outside the gene matches: 3. Per germline, CDR1 MNHEY and CDR2 SVGEGT. The CDR3 length is 14 residues. CDR3 residues: CASSRTSGTYEQYF. The DNA of the CDR3 is TGTGCCAGCAGTCGGACTAGCGGAACCTACGAGCAGTACTTC.